Listed here are 32 T cell receptor beta chains from one sample, sequenced in a study of blood T cell repertoires in COVID-19. Assay used: immunoSEQ multiplex PCR; TCRdb lists only in-frame clones, some missing. Of 500,000 or so clones in the sample, approximately 86% are singletons; the top ten hold around 0.7%. Sequences were obtained from PBMCs or T cells enriched from blood (not recorded which). All receptors come from a woman aged 18 to 35 who had recovered from COVID-19.

The chain recombines TRBV12-3 or TRBV12-4 with TRBJ2-7; a weak D match, TRBD2 (5 bases). V shed 8 bases and J shed 4 bases, with 15 bases lying between them. This CDR3 has 13 residues. In DNA form, the CDR3 reads TGTGCCAGCGAGGGCGACGGTGGGTACGAGCAGTACTTC. This translates into CASEGDGGYEQYF.

The chain has TRBV9 and TRBJ1-1; D is ambiguous. Germline CDR1 reads SGDLS; CDR2 reads YYNGEE. V lost 0 bases and J 1 base, leaving 10 bases between the germline ends. This CDR3 comprises 15 residues. Written as DNA, the CDR3 is TGTGCCAGCAGCGTAGGCGGGCGCAGGAACACTGAAGCTTTCTTT. Its translation is CASSVGGRRNTEAFF.

The chain links TRBV7-2 to TRBJ1-2; 8 nucleotides agree with TRBD1. The CDR3 spans 14 residues. Losses at the gene ends were 5 bases for V and 13 bases for J; bases not matched to a gene: 15. CDR1 is SGHTA and CDR2 is FQGNSA in the germline V gene. The chain's CDR3 is CASSVGGQGALGTF. In nucleotides, the CDR3 is TGTGCCAGCAGCGTAGGAGGTCAGGGGGCGTTAGGCACCTTC.

This rearrangement joins TRBV5-5 to TRBJ2-7, with D tentatively TRBD2 (7 bases). Trimming stripped 5 bases from V and 5 bases from J, with 20 bases between. The CDR3 has 15 amino acids. Per germline, CDR1 SGHKS and CDR2 YYEKEE (reference sequence). CDR3 bases: TGTGCCAGCAGGTATTGGGGGGGCGCAGTCAACGAGCAGTACTTC. Protein product: CASRYWGGAVNEQYF.

The chain is built from TRBV18 and TRBJ2-2; 7 nucleotides align to TRBD1. The germline gives CDR1 KGHSH, CDR2 LQKENI. This CDR3 has 16 residues. V lost 5 bases, J lost 4 bases, and 10 bases stayed unmatched. CDR3 residues: CASSRGQTAFTGELFF. The CDR3 bases are TGTGCCAGCTCAAGGGGGCAGACAGCCTTCACCGGGGAGCTGTTTTTT.

This clone was detected only once. This chain links TRBV2 with TRBJ1-4; TRBD1 is a possible D gene (6 bases). Germline CDR1 reads SNHLY; CDR2 reads FYNNEI. The germline V and J ends were trimmed by 0 bases and 3 bases, with 20 bases remaining between them. This CDR3 has 19 amino acids. The CDR3 is CASSEAGGAGLRANEKLFF. In DNA, the CDR3 is TGTGCCAGCAGTGAAGCAGGGGGGGCGGGCTTACGTGCTAATGAAAAACTGTTTTTT.

The chain links TRBV7-9 to TRBJ2-2; D remains ambiguous. Germline V gene data show CDR1 as SEHNR and CDR2 as FQNEAQ (reference sequence). This CDR3 is 14 amino acids long. V lost 3 bases and J lost 1, with 6 bases in between. CDR3 sequence (DNA): TGTGCCAGCAGCTTCAGTCAGAACACCGGGGAGCTGTTTTTT. Protein: CASSFSQNTGELFF.

The chain carries TRBV6-5 and TRBJ1-1; the D is unclear. Germline values: CDR1 MNHEY, CDR2 SVGAGI. Trimming took 6 bases from V and 3 from J, leaving 8 bases between them. CDR3 length: 12 amino acids. Here the CDR3 DNA reads TGTGCCAGCAGATCAGTGGACACTGAAGCTTTCTTT. It translates to CASRSVDTEAFF.

The chain's CDR3 is CASSARDSLNSPLHF. The CDR3 DNA reads as TGTGCCAGCAGTGCTAGGGACAGCCTTAATTCACCCCTCCACTTT. V and J are TRBV2 and TRBJ1-6; 7 bases match TRBD1. The V gene's germline CDR1 is SNHLY and CDR2 FYNNEI. There are 15 residues in the CDR3. The V and J ends lost 4 bases and 6 bases, in that order; junction bases with no gene match: 6.

The genes are TRBV2 and TRBJ1-2, with 9 positions matching TRBD1. From germline, CDR1 is SNHLY and CDR2 FYNNEI. With 1 base clipped from V and 8 bases from J, the junction kept 5 bases outside the gene matches. The CDR3 loop spans 14 amino acids. CDR3 sequence: CASSEGNRGQGYTF. The CDR3 DNA reads TGTGCCAGCAGTGAAGGGAACAGGGGGCAAGGCTACACCTTC.

J is TRBJ2-1 and V is TRBV2; 9 nucleotides agree with TRBD2. The CDR3 runs 15 residues. Germline loops: CDR1 SNHLY, CDR2 FYNNEI. The trim removed 5 bases at V and 0 bases at J, leaving 2 bases unmatched. The CDR3 DNA follows: TGTGCCAGCAGTCCAGCGGGGGGCTCCTACAATGAGCAGTTCTTC. It yields the protein CASSPAGGSYNEQFF.

This clone showed up just a few times. The chain employs TRBV29-1 and TRBJ1-2; 7 positions match TRBD1. This CDR3 spans 13 amino acids. V shed 6 bases, J shed 4 bases, and the junction held 8 bases outside the gene matches. In germline, CDR1 is SQVTM, CDR2 ANQGSEA. The chain's CDR3 is CSVDRNPPYGYTF. DNA of the CDR3: TGCAGCGTGGACAGGAACCCCCCCTATGGCTACACCTTC.

J is TRBJ2-1 and V is TRBV10-2; D possibly corresponds to TRBD2 (7 bases). V lost 8 bases to trimming and J lost 2 bases, with 13 bases between them. This CDR3 is 14 amino acids long. The germline CDR1 and CDR2 sequences are WSHSY and SAAADI. CDR3 bases: TGCGCCAGCCGGAGGGGGGGGACCTACAATGAGCAGTTCTTC. It is translated as CASRRGGTYNEQFF.

The chain employs TRBV28 and TRBJ2-5; TRBD2 matches 10 bases. Germline V gives CDR1 MDHEN, CDR2 SYDVKM. This CDR3 has 15 residues. V lost 3 bases to trimming and J lost 2 bases; unmatched junction nucleotides: 3. DNA for the CDR3: TGTGCCAGCAGTTTCCAGCGGGGGGGACAAGAGACCCAGTACTTC. It yields the protein CASSFQRGGQETQYF. The variable domain in full, with the rest retrieved from reference TRBV28 and TRBJ2-5, is DVKVTQSSRYLVKRTGEKVFLECVQDMDHENMFWYRQDPGLGLRLIYFSYDVKMKEKGDIPEGYSVSREKKERFSLILESASTNQTSMYLCASSFQRGGQETQYFGPGTRLLVL.

V and J are TRBV18 and TRBJ1-6; D may be TRBD1 (5 bases). Germline loops: CDR1 KGHSH, CDR2 LQKENI. CDR3 length: 15 residues. Trimming removed 5 bases at V and 7 bases at J, with 15 bases between. The CDR3 nucleotides are TGTGCCAGCTCATTAGGGACTCCAAAGAATTCACCCCTCCACTTT. Amino acids: CASSLGTPKNSPLHF.

This sequence joins TRBV30 and TRBJ2-3; D is possibly TRBD1 (7 bases). Per germline, CDR1 GTSNPN and CDR2 SVGIG (reference sequence). This CDR3 has 15 residues. Trimming stripped 5 bases from V and 1 base from J, with 16 bases between. The CDR3 reads CAWQTARGGTDTQYF. The CDR3 bases are TGTGCCTGGCAAACCGCCAGGGGGGGCACAGATACGCAGTATTTT. Based on the CDR3 plus reference TRBV30 and TRBJ2-3, the full variable domain is SQTIHQWPATLVQPVGSPLSLECTVEGTSNPNLYWYRQAAGRGLQLLFYSVGIGQISSEVPQNLSASRPQDRQFILSSKKLLLSDSGFYLCAWQTARGGTDTQYFGPGTRLTVL.

V usage is TRBV5-6 and J usage is TRBJ1-5; the match to TRBD1 covers 7 bases. The CDR3 loop spans 15 amino acids. J lost 4 bases, V lost 3 bases, and 7 bases had no gene match. CDR1 is SGHDT and CDR2 is YYEEEE in the germline V gene. The CDR3 DNA is TGTGCCAGCAGCTCCGGGGACAGTTTTAATCAGCCCCAGCATTTT. It is translated as CASSSGDSFNQPQHF.

Regarding this clone: A read error may produce the germline difference seen at one junction end. The rearrangement joins TRBV15 to TRBJ1-1; tentatively, D is TRBD1 (6 bases). The CDR3 sequence is 13 residues long. CDR1 LNHNV and CDR2 YYDKDF come from the germline V gene (reference sequence). The CDR3 nucleotides read TGTGCCACCAGAAGAGATTGGGGGCAGGCGGCTTTCTTT. It yields the protein CATRRDWGQAAFF.

The chain couples TRBV4-1 to TRBJ2-7; 7 positions match TRBD1. Germline V gene lookup returns CDR1 MGHRA and CDR2 YSYEKL. The CDR3 extends over 15 amino acids. The V segment lost 4 bases and the J segment 4 bases; nucleotides outside the gene matches: 10. CDR3 DNA sequence: TGCGCCAGCAGCCCCTCGACAGGGAGTGTTTACGAGCAGTACTTC. Translated, it gives CASSPSTGSVYEQYF.

This chain joins TRBV25-1 and TRBJ1-1, with TRBD1 as a possible D gene (5 bases). The length of the CDR3 is 13 residues. V was trimmed by 4 bases and J by 2 bases, leaving 8 bases between them. Per the germline V gene, CDR1 is MGHDK and CDR2 is SYGVNS. The CDR3 protein is CASSGDSNTEAFF. The DNA for the CDR3 is TGTGCCAGCAGTGGCGACAGTAACACTGAAGCTTTCTTT.

The chain combines TRBV25-1 with TRBJ1-2, with 10 nucleotides matching TRBD1. The length of the CDR3 is 12 residues. The trim removed 8 bases at V and 3 bases at J, leaving 0 bases unmatched. Looked up from germline, CDR1 is MGHDK and CDR2 is SYGVNS. The CDR3 DNA sequence: TGTGCCAGCGGACAGGGGGACTATGGCTACACCTTC. Translation: CASGQGDYGYTF.

The table lists this clone with a count of one. The chain has TRBV5-6 and TRBJ1-2; 8 bases line up with TRBD1. This CDR3 has 17 amino acids. Germline lookup yields CDR1 SGHDT and CDR2 YYEEEE. V lost 4 bases and J lost 2; bases outside the gene matches: 13. For the CDR3, the DNA is TGTGCCAGCAGCCCGCGACAGGGGAGGGGTCTAAACTATGGCTACACCTTC. Its translation is CASSPRQGRGLNYGYTF.

The V and J genes are TRBV13 and TRBJ1-2, with D perhaps TRBD1 (6 bases). CDR1 PRHDT and CDR2 FYEKMQ come from the germline V gene (reference sequence). Trimming removed 4 bases from V and 5 bases from J, with 17 bases in between. The CDR3 runs to 15 residues. The CDR3 sequence is CASSSNPDRNYGYTF. CDR3 nucleotides: TGTGCCAGCAGCTCTAACCCGGACAGAAATTATGGCTACACCTTC.

The chain links TRBV28 to TRBJ1-1; tentative D call: TRBD1 (5 bases). The germline V gene encodes CDR1 MDHEN and CDR2 SYDVKM. Trimming took 7 bases from V and 1 from J, leaving 16 bases between them. The CDR3 totals 15 residues. The CDR3 DNA follows: TGTGCCAGCACCAATAGGGGCAGTTCGAACACTGAAGCTTTCTTT. Residues: CASTNRGSSNTEAFF.

The V gene is TRBV30, the J gene TRBJ1-1; D ambiguous. V dropped 0 bases and J dropped 4 bases, with 9 bases sitting between them. Germline lookup yields CDR1 GTSNPN and CDR2 SVGIG (reference sequence). The CDR3 length is 13 residues. The CDR3 DNA reads as TGTGCCTGGAGTGTACACCTGGTCACTGAAGCTTTCTTT. It is translated as CAWSVHLVTEAFF.

The V call is TRBV10-1, the J call TRBJ2-3; 9 positions agree with TRBD2. The J segment lost 2 bases and the V segment lost 2 bases, leaving 11 bases of the junction unmatched. The CDR3 consists of 18 residues. Germline CDR1 and CDR2: WNHNN and SYGVQD (reference sequence). The CDR3 loop is CASSEGLSTSGYTDTQYF. In nucleotides, the CDR3 is TGCGCCAGCAGTGAGGGTTTATCGACTAGCGGTTACACAGATACGCAGTATTTT.

This clone showed up just a few times. The chain has TRBV6-2 or TRBV6-3 and TRBJ2-2; 7 bases are a match to TRBD2. The CDR3 extends over 17 amino acids. CDR1 is MNHEY, CDR2 SVGEGT, per germline. After removal of 5 bases from V and 4 bases from J, the junction contained 13 bases not matched to a gene. The CDR3 nucleotides read TGTGCCAGCAGTCCCCGCGGGGGACGGGAAGGCACCGGGGAGCTGTTTTTT. Translating gives CASSPRGGREGTGELFF.

V gene TRBV4-2 combines with J gene TRBJ2-4; 8 bases are shared with TRBD1. V trimming: 4 bases; J trimming: 5 bases; junction bases outside the gene matches: 22. This CDR3 is built from 20 residues. Germline CDR1 LGHNA, CDR2 YNFKEQ. The CDR3 sequence is CASSRDHLRGRVGTENIQYF. The CDR3 DNA is TGTGCCAGCAGCCGAGACCACCTCAGGGGGCGCGTGGGAACAGAAAACATTCAGTACTTC.

J is TRBJ2-1 and V is TRBV2; D is uncertain. This CDR3 region has 11 residues. V was shortened by 5 bases and J by 7 bases, with 6 bases between the two germline ends. Germline CDR1 reads SNHLY; CDR2 reads FYNNEI. The CDR3 DNA reads as TGTGCCAGCAGTCCCCTGAATGAGCAGTTCTTC. It specifies CASSPLNEQFF.

V usage is TRBV5-6 and J usage is TRBJ2-3; no definite D call. Deletions cut 4 bases from V and 3 bases from J, with 9 bases between. The CDR3 is made up of 13 amino acids. Looked up from germline, CDR1 is SGHDT and CDR2 is YYEEEE. The CDR3 protein is CASSSRETDTQYF. As DNA, the CDR3 is TGTGCCAGCAGCAGCCGAGAGACAGATACGCAGTATTTT.

The V call is TRBV3-1 (or the pseudogene TRBV3-2), the J call TRBJ1-1; D might be TRBD1 (5 bases). Germline values: CDR1 LGHDT, CDR2 YNNKEL (reference sequence). The CDR3 is 14 amino acids. Trimming pared 6 bases from V and 0 bases from J, leaving 11 bases between. The CDR3 DNA sequence: TGTGCCAGCAGTCTAGACAGAGTGAACACTGAAGCTTTCTTT. Translated, it gives CASSLDRVNTEAFF.

V is TRBV28 and J is TRBJ1-3; TRBD1 aligns across 12 bases. This CDR3 is 15 amino acids long. CDR1 is MDHEN, CDR2 SYDVKM, per germline. With 4 bases clipped from V and 4 bases from J, the junction kept 2 bases outside the gene matches. CDR3: CASSWDRGQGNTIYF. The DNA of the CDR3 is TGTGCCAGCAGTTGGGACAGGGGGCAGGGAAACACCATATATTTT.